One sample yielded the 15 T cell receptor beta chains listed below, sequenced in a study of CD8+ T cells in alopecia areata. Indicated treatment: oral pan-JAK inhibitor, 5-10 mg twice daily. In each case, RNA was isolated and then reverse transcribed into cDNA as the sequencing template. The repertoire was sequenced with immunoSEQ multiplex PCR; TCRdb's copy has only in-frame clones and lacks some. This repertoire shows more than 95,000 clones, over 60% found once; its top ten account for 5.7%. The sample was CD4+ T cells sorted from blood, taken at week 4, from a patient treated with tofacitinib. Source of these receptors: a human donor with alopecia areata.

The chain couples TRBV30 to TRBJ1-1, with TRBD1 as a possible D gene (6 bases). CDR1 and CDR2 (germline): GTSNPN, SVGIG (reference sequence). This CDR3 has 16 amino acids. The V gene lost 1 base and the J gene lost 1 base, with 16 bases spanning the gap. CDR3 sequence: CAWSADRGGGNTEAFF. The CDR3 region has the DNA TGTGCCTGGAGTGCCGACCGAGGAGGGGGGAACACTGAAGCTTTCTTT.

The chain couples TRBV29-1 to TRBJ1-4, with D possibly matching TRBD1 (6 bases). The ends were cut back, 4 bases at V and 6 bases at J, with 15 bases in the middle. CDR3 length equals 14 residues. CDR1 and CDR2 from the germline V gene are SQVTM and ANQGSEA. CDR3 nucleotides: TGCAGCGTTGTGGAAGACTCAGGGGATGAAAAACTGTTTTTT. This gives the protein CSVVEDSGDEKLFF.

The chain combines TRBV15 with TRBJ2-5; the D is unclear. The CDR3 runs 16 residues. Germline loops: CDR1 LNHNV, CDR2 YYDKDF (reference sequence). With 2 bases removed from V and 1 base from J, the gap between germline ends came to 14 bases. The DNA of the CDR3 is TGTGCCACCAGCAGACAAGTTGGACGAACCCAAGAGACCCAGTACTTC. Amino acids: CATSRQVGRTQETQYF.

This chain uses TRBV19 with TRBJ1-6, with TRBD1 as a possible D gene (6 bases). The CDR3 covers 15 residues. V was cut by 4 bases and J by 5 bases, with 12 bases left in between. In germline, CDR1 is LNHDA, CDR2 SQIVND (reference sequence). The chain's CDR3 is CASSRPGQNNSPLHF. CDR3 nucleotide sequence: TGTGCCAGTAGTAGACCGGGACAAAATAATTCACCCCTCCACTTT.

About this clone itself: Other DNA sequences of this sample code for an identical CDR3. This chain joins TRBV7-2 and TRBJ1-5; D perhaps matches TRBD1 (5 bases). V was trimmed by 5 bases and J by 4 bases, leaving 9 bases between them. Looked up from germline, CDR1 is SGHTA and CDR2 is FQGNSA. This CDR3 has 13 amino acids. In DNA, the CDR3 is TGTGCCAGCAGCCTGGGACGGAATCAGCCCCAGCATTTT. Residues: CASSLGRNQPQHF. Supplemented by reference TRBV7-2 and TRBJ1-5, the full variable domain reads GAGVSQSPSNKVTEKGKDVELRCDPISGHTALYWYRQSLGQGLEFLIYFQGNSAPDKSGLPSDRFSAERTGGSVSTLTIQRTQQEDSAVYLCASSLGRNQPQHFGDGTRLSIL.

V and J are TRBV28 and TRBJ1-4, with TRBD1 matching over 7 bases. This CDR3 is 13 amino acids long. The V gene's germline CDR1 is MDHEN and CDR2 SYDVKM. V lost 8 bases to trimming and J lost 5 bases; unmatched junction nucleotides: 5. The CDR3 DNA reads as TGTGCCAGCCACGGGACAGAGAATGAAAAACTGTTTTTT. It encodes CASHGTENEKLFF.

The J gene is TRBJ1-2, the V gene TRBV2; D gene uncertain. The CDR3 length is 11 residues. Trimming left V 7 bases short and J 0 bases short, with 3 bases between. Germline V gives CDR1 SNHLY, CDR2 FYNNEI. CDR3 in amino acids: CASTANYGYTF. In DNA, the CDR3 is TGTGCCAGCACAGCTAACTATGGCTACACCTTC.

In nucleotides, the CDR3 is TGTGCCATCGCCCCCGGCGGCGGGACGACAGATACGCAGTATTTT. This translates into CAIAPGGGTTDTQYF. This chain connects TRBV10-3 to TRBJ2-3, with a weak D call TRBD2 (6 bases). This CDR3 is built from 15 residues. V shed 8 bases and J shed 3 bases, with 18 bases lying between them. Germline V CDR1 and CDR2: ENHRY, SYGVKD.

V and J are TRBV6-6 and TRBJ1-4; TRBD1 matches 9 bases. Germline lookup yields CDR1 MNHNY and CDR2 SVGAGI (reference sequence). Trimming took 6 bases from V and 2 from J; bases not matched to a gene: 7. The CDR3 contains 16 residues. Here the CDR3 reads CASRMTGGGTNEKLFF. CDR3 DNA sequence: TGTGCCAGCAGAATGACAGGGGGAGGGACTAATGAAAAACTGTTTTTT.

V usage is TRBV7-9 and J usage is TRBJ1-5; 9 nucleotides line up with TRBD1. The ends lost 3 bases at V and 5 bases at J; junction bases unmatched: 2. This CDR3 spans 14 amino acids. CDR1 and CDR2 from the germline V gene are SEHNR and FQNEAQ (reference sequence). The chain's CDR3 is CASSLTGGHQPQHF. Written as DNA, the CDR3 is TGTGCCAGCAGCTTGACAGGGGGGCATCAGCCCCAGCATTTT.

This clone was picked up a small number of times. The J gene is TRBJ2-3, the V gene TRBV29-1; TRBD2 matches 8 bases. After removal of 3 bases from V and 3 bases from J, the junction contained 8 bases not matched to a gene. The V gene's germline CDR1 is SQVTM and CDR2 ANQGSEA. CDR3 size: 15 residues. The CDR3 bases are TGCAGCGTTGATAGGGGCGGGGGGCCGACAGATACGCAGTATTTT. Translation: CSVDRGGGPTDTQYF.

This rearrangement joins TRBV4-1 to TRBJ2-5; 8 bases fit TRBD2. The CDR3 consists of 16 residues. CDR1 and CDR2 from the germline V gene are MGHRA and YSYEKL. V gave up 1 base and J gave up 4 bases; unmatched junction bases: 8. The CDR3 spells CASSQVRTSSGETQYF. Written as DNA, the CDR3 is TGCGCCAGCAGCCAAGTCCGGACTAGCTCGGGAGAGACCCAGTACTTC.

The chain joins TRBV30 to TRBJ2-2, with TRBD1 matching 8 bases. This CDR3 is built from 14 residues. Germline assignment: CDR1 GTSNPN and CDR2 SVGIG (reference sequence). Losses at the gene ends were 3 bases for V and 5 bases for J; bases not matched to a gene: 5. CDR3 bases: TGTGCCTGGAGGAAACAGGGGGGTACCGGGGAGCTGTTTTTT. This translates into CAWRKQGGTGELFF.

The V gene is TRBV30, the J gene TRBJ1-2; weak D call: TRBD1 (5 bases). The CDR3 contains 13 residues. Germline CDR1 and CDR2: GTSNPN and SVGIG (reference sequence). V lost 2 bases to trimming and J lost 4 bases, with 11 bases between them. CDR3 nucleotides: TGTGCCTGGAGTCCCGACAGTCGCTATGGCTACACCTTC. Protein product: CAWSPDSRYGYTF.

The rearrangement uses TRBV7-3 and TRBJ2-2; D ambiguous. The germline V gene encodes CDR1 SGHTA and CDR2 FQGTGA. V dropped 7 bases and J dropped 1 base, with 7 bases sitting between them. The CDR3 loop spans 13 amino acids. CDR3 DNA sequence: TGTGCCAGCACCACGGGGAACACCGGGGAGCTGTTTTTT. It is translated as CASTTGNTGELFF.